Sequencing of this T cell receptor (beta chain) was carried out in a study of blood T cell repertoires in COVID-19. Clones were sequenced by immunoSEQ multiplex PCR, and TCRdb holds only the in-frame ones, with some missing. The data hold 95,000 to 150,000 clones, with roughly four fifths observed a single time. The germline gives CDR1 LNHDA, CDR2 SQIVND (reference sequence). Deletions cut 3 bases from V and 1 base from J, with 9 bases between. The length of the CDR3 is 14 residues. This receptor was taken from a man under 40 with COVID-19, enrolled during active disease. The sample taken for sequencing was peripheral blood. This chain uses TRBV19 with TRBJ1-1, with no clear D. The chain's CDR3 is CASSIIEGNTEAFF. CDR3 DNA: TGTGCCAGTAGTATTATAGAGGGGAACACTGAAGCTTTCTTT.